The sequence of this TCR beta chain was determined in a study of vaccination and CD4 T cells after COVID-19. Study-level background: Ranging from 14 to 241, the interval between dose two and post-vaccine sampling had a median of approximately 67 days.

About this clonotype itself: What it recognizes is unknown.

The Oncomine TCR Beta short-read assay sequenced DNA from cultured CD4+ T cells. Genomic DNA was isolated from CD4+ T cells that had been cultured. TCRdb reprocessed the PCR reads via MiXCR and lists one record per CDR3 protein. Of 11,000 to 15,000 distinct CDR3 sequences listed, about three fifths are singletons. CDR3 length: 10 amino acids. V lost 9 bases and J 13 bases, leaving 16 bases between the germline ends. Germline CDR1 is MRHNA and CDR2 is SNTAGT. As for treatment: roughly 11-day PBMC culture with coronavirus spike peptide pools or control peptides (ViraFEST assay). PCR positivity was dated March to December 2020, before US Alpha, Beta and Delta variants.

Material: CD4+ T cells from blood, cultured in vitro. This sequence joins TRBV6-4 and TRBJ2-7; D is unclear. The clonotype comes from a human donor who had recovered from COVID-19. CDR3 loop: CARGRAATYF. CDR3 DNA sequence: TGTGCCAGGGGCCGGGCCGCCACATACTTC.